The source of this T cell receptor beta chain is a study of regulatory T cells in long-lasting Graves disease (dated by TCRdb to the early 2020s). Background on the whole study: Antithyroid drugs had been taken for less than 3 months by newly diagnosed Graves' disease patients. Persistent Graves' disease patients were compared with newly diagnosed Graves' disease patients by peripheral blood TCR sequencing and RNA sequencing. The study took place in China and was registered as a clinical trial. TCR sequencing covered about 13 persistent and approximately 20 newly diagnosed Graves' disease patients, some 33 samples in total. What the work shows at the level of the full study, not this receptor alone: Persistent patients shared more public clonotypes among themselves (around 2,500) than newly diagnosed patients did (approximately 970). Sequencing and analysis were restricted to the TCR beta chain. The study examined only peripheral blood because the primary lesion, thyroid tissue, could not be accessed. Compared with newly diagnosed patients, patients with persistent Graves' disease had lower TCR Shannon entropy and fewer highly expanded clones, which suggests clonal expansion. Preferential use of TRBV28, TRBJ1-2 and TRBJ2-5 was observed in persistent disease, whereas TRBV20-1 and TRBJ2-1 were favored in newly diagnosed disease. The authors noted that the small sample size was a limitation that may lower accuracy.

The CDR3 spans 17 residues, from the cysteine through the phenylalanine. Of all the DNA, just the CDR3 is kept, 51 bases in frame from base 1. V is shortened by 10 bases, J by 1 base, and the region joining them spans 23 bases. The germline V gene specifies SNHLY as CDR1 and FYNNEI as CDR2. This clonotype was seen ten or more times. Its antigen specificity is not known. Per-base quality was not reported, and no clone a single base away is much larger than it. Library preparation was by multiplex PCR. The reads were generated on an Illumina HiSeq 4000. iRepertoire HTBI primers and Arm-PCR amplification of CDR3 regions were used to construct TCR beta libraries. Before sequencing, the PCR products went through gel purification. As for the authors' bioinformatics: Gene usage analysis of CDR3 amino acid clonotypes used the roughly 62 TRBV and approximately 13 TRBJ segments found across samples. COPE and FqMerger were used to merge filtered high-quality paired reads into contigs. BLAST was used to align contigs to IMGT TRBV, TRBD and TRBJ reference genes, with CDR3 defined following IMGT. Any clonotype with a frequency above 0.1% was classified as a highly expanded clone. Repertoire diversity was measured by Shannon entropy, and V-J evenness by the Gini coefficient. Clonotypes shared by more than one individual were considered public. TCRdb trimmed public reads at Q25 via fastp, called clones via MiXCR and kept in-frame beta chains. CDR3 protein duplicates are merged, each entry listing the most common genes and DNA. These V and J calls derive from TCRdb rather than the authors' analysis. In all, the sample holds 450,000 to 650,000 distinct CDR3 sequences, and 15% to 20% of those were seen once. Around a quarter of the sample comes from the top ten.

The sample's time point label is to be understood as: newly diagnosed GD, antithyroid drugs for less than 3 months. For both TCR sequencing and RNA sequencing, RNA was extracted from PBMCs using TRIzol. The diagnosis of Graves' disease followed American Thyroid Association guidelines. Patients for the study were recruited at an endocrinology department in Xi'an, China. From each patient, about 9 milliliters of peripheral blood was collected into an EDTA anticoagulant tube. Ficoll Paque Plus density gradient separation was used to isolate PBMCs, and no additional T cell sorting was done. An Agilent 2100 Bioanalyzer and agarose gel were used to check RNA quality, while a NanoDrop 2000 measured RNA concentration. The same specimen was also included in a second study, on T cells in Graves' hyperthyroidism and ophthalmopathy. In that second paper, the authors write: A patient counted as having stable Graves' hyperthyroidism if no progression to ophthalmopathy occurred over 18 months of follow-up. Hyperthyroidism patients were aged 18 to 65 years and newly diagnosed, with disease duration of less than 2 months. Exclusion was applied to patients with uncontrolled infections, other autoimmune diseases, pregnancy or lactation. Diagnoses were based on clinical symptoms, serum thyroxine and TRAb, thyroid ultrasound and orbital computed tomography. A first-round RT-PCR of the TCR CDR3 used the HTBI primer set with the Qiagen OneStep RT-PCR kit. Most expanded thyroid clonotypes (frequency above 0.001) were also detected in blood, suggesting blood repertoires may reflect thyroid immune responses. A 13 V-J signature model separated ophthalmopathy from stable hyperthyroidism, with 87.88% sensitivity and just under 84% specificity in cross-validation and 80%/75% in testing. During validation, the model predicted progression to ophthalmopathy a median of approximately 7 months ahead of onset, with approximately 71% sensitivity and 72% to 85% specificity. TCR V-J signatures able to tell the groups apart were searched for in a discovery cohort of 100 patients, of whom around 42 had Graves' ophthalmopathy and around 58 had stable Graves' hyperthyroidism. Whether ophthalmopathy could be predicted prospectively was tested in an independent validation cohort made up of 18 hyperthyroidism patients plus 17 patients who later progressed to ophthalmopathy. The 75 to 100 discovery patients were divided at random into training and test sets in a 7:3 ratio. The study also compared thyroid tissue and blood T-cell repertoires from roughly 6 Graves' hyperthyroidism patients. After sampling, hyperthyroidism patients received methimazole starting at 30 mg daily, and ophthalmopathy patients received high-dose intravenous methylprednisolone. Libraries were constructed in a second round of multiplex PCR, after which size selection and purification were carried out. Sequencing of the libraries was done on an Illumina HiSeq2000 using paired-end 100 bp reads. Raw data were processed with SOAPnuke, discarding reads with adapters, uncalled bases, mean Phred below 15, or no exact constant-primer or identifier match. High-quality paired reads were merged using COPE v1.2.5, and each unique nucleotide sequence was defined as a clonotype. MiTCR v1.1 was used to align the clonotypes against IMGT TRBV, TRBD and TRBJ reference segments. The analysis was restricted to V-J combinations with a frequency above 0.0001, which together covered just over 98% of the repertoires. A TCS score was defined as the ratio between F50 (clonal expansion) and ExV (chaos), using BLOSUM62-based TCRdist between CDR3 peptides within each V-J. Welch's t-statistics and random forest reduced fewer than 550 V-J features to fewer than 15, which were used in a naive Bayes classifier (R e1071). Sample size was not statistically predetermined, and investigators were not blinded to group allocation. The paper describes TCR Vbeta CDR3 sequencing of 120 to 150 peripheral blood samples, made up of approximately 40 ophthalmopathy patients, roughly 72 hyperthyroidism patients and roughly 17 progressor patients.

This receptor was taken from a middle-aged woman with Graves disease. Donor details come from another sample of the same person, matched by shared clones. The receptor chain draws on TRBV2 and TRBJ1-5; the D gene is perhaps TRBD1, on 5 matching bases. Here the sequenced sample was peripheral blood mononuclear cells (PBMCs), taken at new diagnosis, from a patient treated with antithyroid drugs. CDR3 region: CATRYGASRESNQPQHF. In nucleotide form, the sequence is TGTGCCACTCGTTATGGGGCCTCTAGGGAGAGCAATCAGCCCCAGCATTTT. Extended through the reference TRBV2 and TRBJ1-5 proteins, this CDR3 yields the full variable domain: EPEVTQTPSHQVTQMGQEVILRCVPISNHLYFYWYRQILGQKVEFLVSFYNNEISEKSEIFDDQFSVERPDGSNFTLKIRSTKLEDSAMYFCATRYGASRESNQPQHFGDGTRLSIL.